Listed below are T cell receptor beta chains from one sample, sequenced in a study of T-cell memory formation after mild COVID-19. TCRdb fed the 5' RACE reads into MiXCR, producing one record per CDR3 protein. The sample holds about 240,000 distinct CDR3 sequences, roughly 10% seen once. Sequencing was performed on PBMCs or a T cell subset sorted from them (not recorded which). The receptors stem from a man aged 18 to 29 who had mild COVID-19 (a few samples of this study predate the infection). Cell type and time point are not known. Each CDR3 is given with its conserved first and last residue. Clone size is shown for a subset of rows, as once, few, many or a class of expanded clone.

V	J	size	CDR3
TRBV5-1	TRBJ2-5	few	CASSWGTGGFRETQYF
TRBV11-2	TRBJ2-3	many	CASCSGGDTQYF
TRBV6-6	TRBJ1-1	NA	CASTHGTGVEGTEAFF
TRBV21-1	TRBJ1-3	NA	CASTLLRSSGNTIYF
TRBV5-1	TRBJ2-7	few	CASSLAGLQYGQYF
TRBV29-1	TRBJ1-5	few	CSVGRGYNQPQHF
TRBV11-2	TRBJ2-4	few	CASSLVGGRSDIQYF
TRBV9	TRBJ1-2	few	CASSVENRGEKYTF
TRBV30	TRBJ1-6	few	CAWSTDGNSPLHF
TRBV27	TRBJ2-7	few	CASRRYRSGVIYEQYF
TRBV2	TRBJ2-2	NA	CASGGQSPNTGELFF
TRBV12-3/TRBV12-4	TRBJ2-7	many	CASSRTGGYEQYF
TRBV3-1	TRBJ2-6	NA	CASSQVGWMYSGANVLTF